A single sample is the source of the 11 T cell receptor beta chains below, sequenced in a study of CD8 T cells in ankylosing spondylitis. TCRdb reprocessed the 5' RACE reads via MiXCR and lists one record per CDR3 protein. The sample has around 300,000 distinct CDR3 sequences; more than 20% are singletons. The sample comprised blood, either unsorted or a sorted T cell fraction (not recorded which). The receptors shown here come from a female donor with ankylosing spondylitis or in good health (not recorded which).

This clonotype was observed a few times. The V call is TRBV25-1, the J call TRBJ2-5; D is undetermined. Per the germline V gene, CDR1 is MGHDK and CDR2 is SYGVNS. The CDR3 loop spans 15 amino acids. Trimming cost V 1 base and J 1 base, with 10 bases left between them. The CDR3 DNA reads TGTGCCAGCAGTGAATCAGGAAGGGTCCAAGAGACCCAGTACTTC. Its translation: CASSESGRVQETQYF.

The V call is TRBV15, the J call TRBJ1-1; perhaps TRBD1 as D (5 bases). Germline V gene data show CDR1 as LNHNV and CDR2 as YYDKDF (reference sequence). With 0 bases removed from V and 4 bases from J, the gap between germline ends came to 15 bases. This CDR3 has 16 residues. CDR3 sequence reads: CATSRDMGGVGTEAFF. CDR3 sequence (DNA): TGTGCCACCAGCAGAGATATGGGAGGGGTTGGCACTGAAGCTTTCTTT.

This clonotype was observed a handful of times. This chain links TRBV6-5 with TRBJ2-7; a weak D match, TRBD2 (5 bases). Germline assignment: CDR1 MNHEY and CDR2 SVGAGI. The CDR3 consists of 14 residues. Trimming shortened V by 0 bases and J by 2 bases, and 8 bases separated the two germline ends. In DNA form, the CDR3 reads TGTGCCAGCAGTTACTCTAGCGTTCCCTACGAGCAGTACTTC. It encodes CASSYSSVPYEQYF.

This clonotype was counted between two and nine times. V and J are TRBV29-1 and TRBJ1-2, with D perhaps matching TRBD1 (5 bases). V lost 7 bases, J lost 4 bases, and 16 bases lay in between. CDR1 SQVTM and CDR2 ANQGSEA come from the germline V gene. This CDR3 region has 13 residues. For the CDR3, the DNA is TGCAGCGCCCTGGACACTCGGGGCTATGGCTACACCTTC. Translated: CSALDTRGYGYTF.

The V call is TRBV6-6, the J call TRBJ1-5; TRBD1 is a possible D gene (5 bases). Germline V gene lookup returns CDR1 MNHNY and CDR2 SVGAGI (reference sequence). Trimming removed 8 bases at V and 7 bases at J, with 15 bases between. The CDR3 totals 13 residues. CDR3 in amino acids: CASSGGIGQPQHF. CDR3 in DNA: TGTGCCAGCTCGGGGGGGATCGGCCAGCCCCAGCATTTT.

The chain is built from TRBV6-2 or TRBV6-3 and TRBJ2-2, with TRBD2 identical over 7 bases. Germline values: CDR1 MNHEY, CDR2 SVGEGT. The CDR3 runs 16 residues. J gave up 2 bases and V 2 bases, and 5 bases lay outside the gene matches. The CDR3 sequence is CASSYRAGVNTGELFF. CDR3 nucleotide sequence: TGTGCCAGCAGTTACCGGGCGGGAGTTAACACCGGGGAGCTGTTTTTT.

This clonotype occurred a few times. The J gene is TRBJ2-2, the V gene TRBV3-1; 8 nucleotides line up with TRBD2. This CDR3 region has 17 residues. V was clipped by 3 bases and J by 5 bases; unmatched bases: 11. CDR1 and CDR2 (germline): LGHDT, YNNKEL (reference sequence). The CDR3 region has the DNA TGTGCCAGCAGCCACGCTGGACTAGCAGCTTTTACCGGGGAGCTGTTTTTT. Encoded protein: CASSHAGLAAFTGELFF.

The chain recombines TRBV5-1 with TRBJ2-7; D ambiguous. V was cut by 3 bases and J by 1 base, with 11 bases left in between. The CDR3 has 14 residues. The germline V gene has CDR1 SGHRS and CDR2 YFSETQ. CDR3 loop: CASSSLQESYEQYF. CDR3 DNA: TGCGCCAGCAGCTCCCTCCAAGAGTCCTACGAGCAGTACTTC.

CDR3 sequence: CASRGIRGYNEQFF. In DNA, the CDR3 is TGTGCCAGCAGGGGTATACGGGGCTACAATGAGCAGTTCTTC. The J gene is TRBJ2-1, the V gene TRBV6-2 or TRBV6-3, with D possibly matching TRBD2 (5 bases). The CDR3 length is 14 residues. Deletions cut 6 bases from V and 3 bases from J, with 12 bases between. The germline V gene has CDR1 MNHEY and CDR2 SVGEGT.

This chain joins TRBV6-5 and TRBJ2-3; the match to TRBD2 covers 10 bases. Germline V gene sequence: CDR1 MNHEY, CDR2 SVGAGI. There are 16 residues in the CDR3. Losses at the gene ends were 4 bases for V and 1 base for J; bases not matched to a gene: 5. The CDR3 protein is CASSSPGTSGTDTQYF. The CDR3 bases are TGTGCCAGCAGTTCCCCCGGGACTAGCGGCACAGATACGCAGTATTTT.

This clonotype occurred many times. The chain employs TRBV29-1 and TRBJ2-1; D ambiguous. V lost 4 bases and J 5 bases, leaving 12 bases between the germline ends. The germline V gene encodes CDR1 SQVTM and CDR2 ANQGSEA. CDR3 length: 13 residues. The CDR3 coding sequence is TGCAGCGTTGGCATAGGCCCGAACAATGAGCAGTTCTTC. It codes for CSVGIGPNNEQFF.